This T cell receptor beta chain was captured in a study of T cells in tuberculosis. Study-level information: This South African cohort compared adolescents with or without latent tuberculosis against adults with active tuberculosis.

Study-wide points: Shorter CDR3-alpha in active tuberculosis partly drove smaller distances.

Time point denoted: new active TB diagnosis, blood taken before or within 7 days of starting treatment. Included patients were adults of at least 18, HIV-seronegative, South African. Concerning this clone: The antigen remains undetermined.

The repertoire was sequenced with immunoSEQ multiplex PCR; TCRdb's copy has only in-frame clones and lacks some. The sample comprises some 31,000 clones, 92% of which are singletons, and approximately 6.8% rests with the top ten. The receptor was isolated from an adult with tuberculosis. Sample: PBMCs, taken at tuberculosis diagnosis.

The CDR3 sequence: CAWSAGTGPYSNQPQHF. The CDR3 DNA is TGTGCCTGGTCGGCCGGGACAGGACCCTATAGCAATCAGCCCCAGCATTTT. This rearrangement joins TRBV30 to TRBJ1-5, with 8 bases fitting TRBD1. CDR3 length equals 17 residues. Germline V gene sequence: CDR1 GTSNPN, CDR2 SVGIG (reference sequence). Unmatched junction bases numbered 12, after V lost 5 bases and J lost 0 bases. Full variable domain (outside the CDR3, taken from reference TRBV30 and TRBJ1-5): SQTIHQWPATLVQPVGSPLSLECTVEGTSNPNLYWYRQAAGRGLQLLFYSVGIGQISSEVPQNLSASRPQDRQFILSSKKLLLSDSGFYLCAWSAGTGPYSNQPQHFGDGTRLSIL.